This TCR beta chain was identified during a study of T cells in Graves' hyperthyroidism and ophthalmopathy. A NOSPECS grade of at least 4, a Clinical Activity Score of at least 3 and duration under 3 months were recorded in ophthalmopathy patients. Orbital computed tomography, thyroid ultrasound, serum thyroxine and TRAb, and clinical symptoms together informed the diagnoses. Ten or more counts support this clonotype. The antigen is undetermined. Broader study findings: Among thyroid clonotypes expanded above 0.001, most also appeared in blood. A model of 13 V-J pairs discriminated ophthalmopathy from stable hyperthyroidism.

RNA transcripts yielded amplified TCR beta CDR3 regions. With the HTBI primer set, the TCR CDR3 went through a first round of RT-PCR. MiXCR, run by TCRdb on the multiplex PCR reads, gives a single entry per CDR3 protein. The table includes 360,000 or so distinct CDR3 sequences, over 15% detected once. This CDR3 is built from 12 residues. Deletions cut 5 bases from V and 7 bases from J, with 12 bases between. Germline V gene lookup returns CDR1 SEHNR and CDR2 FQNEAQ (reference sequence). The sample comprised blood. This chain joins TRBV7-9 and TRBJ2-7, with D possibly TRBD2 on 6 matching bases. This TCR was recovered from a woman in her 40s with Graves' ophthalmopathy. CDR3: CASSEQAGEQYF. In nucleotides, the CDR3 is TGTGCCAGCAGCGAACAGGCGGGGGAGCAGTACTTC.